The entry below describes one T cell receptor beta chain. The data were obtained in a study of blood T cell repertoires in COVID-19. About the research overall: Sample material is recorded as cDNA or gDNA derived from T cells, B-cell-depleted T cells, or PBMCs.

V gave up 6 bases and J gave up 5 bases, with 21 bases separating them. Germline V gene sequence: CDR1 LNHDA, CDR2 SQIVND (reference sequence). The CDR3 has 16 residues. The table came from immunoSEQ multiplex PCR; TCRdb's copy has only in-frame clones and leaves some out. The table lists 50,000 to 65,000 clones, 88% of them singletons. Material for sequencing was peripheral blood. The chain employs TRBV19 and TRBJ2-3; possible D gene TRBD2, 6 bases. The clonotype comes from a human donor in a cohort sampled during active COVID-19. The CDR3 nucleotides are TGTGCCAGTAGGGGCTCCCTTAGGAACGGGGGAGATACGCAGTATTTT. Translating gives CASRGSLRNGGDTQYF. The full variable domain, with the rest looked up from reference TRBV19 and TRBJ2-3, is DGGITQSPKYLFRKEGQNVTLSCEQNLNHDAMYWYRQDPGQGLRLIYYSQIVNDFQKGDIAEGYSVSREKKESFPLTVTSAQKNPTAFYLCASRGSLRNGGDTQYFGPGTRLTVL.